This T cell receptor (beta chain) was identified in a study of blood T cell repertoires in COVID-19. Across the study: The United States, Italy and Spain supplied acute and convalescent COVID-19 samples. T cells, B-cell-depleted T cells, or PBMCs supplied cDNA or gDNA.

The J segment lost 4 bases and the V segment lost 5 bases, leaving 9 bases of the junction unmatched. The CDR3 length is 16 residues. The V gene's germline CDR1 is KGHSH and CDR2 LQKENI. In the original processing: Amplification of reference gene primers provided the estimated nucleated cell counts. The assay was immunoSEQ multiplex PCR, and TCRdb's table has in-frame clones only and misses some. V, J and clone size derive from that table, while D and trimming were established from the DNA sequence. The sample lists some 55,000 clones; 90% were seen once. The sample taken for sequencing was peripheral blood. This chain connects TRBV18 to TRBJ1-2; 11 bases align to TRBD1. This receptor was taken from a woman aged 40 to 50 with active COVID-19. CDR3 amino acids: CASSEGQGGLIYGYTF. The CDR3 DNA sequence: TGTGCCAGCTCAGAGGGACAGGGGGGCCTTATCTATGGCTACACCTTC.